This TCR beta chain originates from a study of cytomegalovirus exposure and HLA in healthy donors. The PCR ran on 60 Vbeta and 13 Jbeta primers. Here immunoSEQ multiplex PCR was the method, and the copy in TCRdb shows in-frame clones only, minus some. Of under 200,000 clones listed, about 65% are singletons. The CDR3 runs 17 residues. The trim removed 3 bases at V and 2 bases at J, leaving 4 bases unmatched. The germline V gene encodes CDR1 MDHEN and CDR2 SYDVKM. General study results and limits: Per published accounts, TCR beta sequences correctly predicted the HLA-A and HLA-B alleles of most subjects. Most TCR sequences were uncommon, yet certain public TCRs appeared in many donors. Researchers reported in a later analysis that a missense DCLRE1C variant was tied to TCR beta V- and J-gene trimming.

This clone has just one count. Antigen unknown. What was sequenced was PBMCs. The gene calls are TRBV28 and TRBJ2-6; TRBD1 agrees at 10 bases. The source of this sequence is a woman aged 18-29 years in good health and CMV-seropositive. In DNA, the CDR3 is TGTGCCAGCAGTTTCTCGGACAGGGGGGCTGGGGCCAACGTCCTGACTTTC. It is translated as CASSFSDRGAGANVLTF.